These 4 T cell receptor beta chains came from one sample sequenced in a study of human T cells and chemical hapten exposure. Time point noted: patch test 1, 2 weeks after DPC sensitization. Regarding treatment: therapeutic diphenylcyclopropenone sensitization with weekly scalp DPC. TCRdb reanalysed the RACE reads using MiXCR and keeps one entry per CDR3 protein. The sample lists 180,000 or so distinct CDR3 sequences; approximately 20% were seen once. The material sequenced was whole blood, taken in connection with sensitization to the hapten diphenylcyclopropenone (DPC). The receptor source for this set is a woman aged 45-65 years with alopecia areata. Some clones in this sample may be carry-over from other donors' samples.

The genes are TRBV28 and TRBJ2-7; 11 bases fit TRBD1. The CDR3 sequence is 14 residues long. Germline assignment: CDR1 MDHEN and CDR2 SYDVKM. V lost 5 bases and J lost 2; bases outside the gene matches: 2. The CDR3 here is CASSQDRGPYEQYF. CDR3 sequence (DNA): TGTGCCAGCAGTCAGGACAGGGGGCCCTACGAGCAGTACTTC.

The J gene is TRBJ1-4, the V gene TRBV2, with D perhaps matching TRBD1 (6 bases). CDR3 length: 13 residues. Germline lookup yields CDR1 SNHLY and CDR2 FYNNEI. The V end lost 7 bases, the J end lost 5 bases, and 11 bases lay between the germline ends. The DNA of the CDR3 is TGTGCCAGCACGGGACACTACAATGAAAAACTGTTTTTT. Its translation is CASTGHYNEKLFF.

This clonotype appeared once. The gene calls are TRBV18 and TRBJ2-5; no clear D gene. The CDR3 is 13 amino acids. V was pared by 3 bases and J by 2 bases, with 7 bases between. Germline lookup yields CDR1 KGHSH and CDR2 LQKENI. CDR3 coding DNA: TGTGCCAGCTCACCTACAGTGCAAGAGACCCAGTACTTC. This codes for CASSPTVQETQYF.

The chain employs TRBV7-9 and TRBJ1-1; D possibly corresponds to TRBD1 (6 bases). Germline V gene data show CDR1 as SEHNR and CDR2 as FQNEAQ (reference sequence). CDR3 length: 14 residues. Trimming removed 3 bases at V and 4 bases at J, with 12 bases between. The CDR3 protein is CASSLDSEVTEAFF. The DNA for the CDR3 is TGTGCCAGCAGCTTGGACAGCGAAGTCACTGAAGCTTTCTTT.